This T cell receptor beta chain stems from a study of blood T cell repertoires in COVID-19. Study in general: Some COVID-19 samples were acute and others convalescent; all came from the United States, Italy and Spain. From T cells, B-cell-depleted T cells, or PBMCs came the material, which was cDNA or gDNA.

In the authors' workflow: Reference gene primer amplification yielded estimated nucleated cell counts. The repertoire was sequenced with immunoSEQ multiplex PCR; TCRdb's copy has only in-frame clones and lacks some. The V and J calls and clone size were taken over from that table, and D and trimming were inferred from the DNA. Among about 160,000 clones listed, approximately 91% were seen once. J was trimmed by 0 bases and V by 2 bases; bases with no gene match: 5. Germline loops: CDR1 LNHNV, CDR2 YYDKDF (reference sequence). The CDR3 runs 16 residues. The source of this sequence is a young man with acute or convalescent COVID-19. The sample comprised peripheral blood. The genes are TRBV15 and TRBJ2-3; TRBD1 matches at 7 bases. This CDR3 reads CATSRRQGPSTDTQYF. For the CDR3, the DNA is TGTGCCACCAGCAGAAGACAGGGACCTAGCACAGATACGCAGTATTTT.